One and the same sample provided the 28 T cell receptor beta chains below, sequenced in a study of T cell changes during pregnancy in multiple sclerosis. Clones were sequenced by immunoSEQ multiplex PCR, and TCRdb holds only the in-frame ones, with some missing. This table holds approximately 48,000 clones, 80% to 95% found once. This specimen was CD4+ T cells from peripheral blood mononuclear cells, taken after pregnancy. These receptors all stem from a female donor with multiple sclerosis, enrolled in a pregnancy study.

A few counts support this clone. This chain uses TRBV5-4 with TRBJ1-2; possibly TRBD1 for D (5 bases). V shed 4 bases and J shed 5 bases, with 15 bases lying between them. The CDR3 is made up of 14 amino acids. Per the germline V gene, CDR1 is SGHNT and CDR2 is YYREEE (reference sequence). The CDR3 loop reads CASSPREGLYGYTF. The CDR3 coding sequence is TGTGCCAGCAGCCCCAGGGAGGGGCTTTATGGCTACACCTTC.

This chain joins TRBV6-6 and TRBJ2-6; D might be TRBD1 (6 bases). V was clipped by 10 bases and J by 1 base, with 8 bases between them. This CDR3 has 13 amino acids. The V gene's germline CDR1 is MNHNY and CDR2 SVGAGI (reference sequence). The CDR3 reads CATQGSGANVLTF. CDR3 DNA: TGTGCCACCCAGGGGTCTGGGGCCAACGTCCTGACTTTC.

The rearrangement uses TRBV5-1 and TRBJ1-3; D is possibly TRBD1 (5 bases). This CDR3 spans 18 amino acids. The germline V and J ends were trimmed by 4 bases and 2 bases, with 22 bases remaining between them. Germline V gene lookup returns CDR1 SGHRS and CDR2 YFSETQ. The CDR3: CASSPLPGKGKAGNTIYF. In DNA form, the CDR3 reads TGCGCCAGCAGCCCCCTCCCAGGGAAGGGGAAGGCTGGAAACACCATATATTTT.

The chain has TRBV30 and TRBJ1-4; 7 positions agree with TRBD1. Germline CDR1 is GTSNPN and CDR2 is SVGIG (reference sequence). V lost 4 bases, J lost 4 bases, and 3 bases stayed unmatched. This CDR3 comprises 13 residues. The CDR3 nucleotides are TGTGCCTGGAAGACAGGGATTAATGAAAAACTGTTTTTT. Amino acids: CAWKTGINEKLFF.

The rearrangement links TRBV5-6 to TRBJ1-1, with 7 bases identical to TRBD1. J lost 3 bases, V lost 3 bases, and 14 bases had no gene match. The CDR3 covers 17 residues. The germline gives CDR1 SGHDT, CDR2 YYEEEE. The chain's CDR3 is CASSSLRGRKGDTEAFF. The DNA for the CDR3 is TGTGCCAGCAGCTCTTTGAGGGGGCGGAAGGGGGACACTGAAGCTTTCTTT.

The chain employs TRBV19 and TRBJ1-1; 9 bases line up with TRBD1. CDR1 and CDR2 (germline): LNHDA, SQIVND (reference sequence). J gave up 11 bases and V 7 bases, and 20 bases lay outside the gene matches. This CDR3 region has 16 residues. The CDR3, as DNA: TGTGCCAGTACCGATTACCGGGGACAGGGTCCCCATCGGGCTTTCTTT. As protein: CASTDYRGQGPHRAFF.

The genes are TRBV10-2 and TRBJ2-1; 16 bases match TRBD2. The length of the CDR3 is 14 residues. With V trimmed by 6 bases and J by 9 bases, 2 bases remained unmatched. The germline V gene has CDR1 WSHSY and CDR2 SAAADI. The CDR3 loop is CASRGTSGRAEQFF. CDR3 nucleotides: TGCGCCAGCAGGGGGACTAGCGGGAGGGCTGAGCAGTTCTTC.

This clone appeared a single time. The genes are TRBV5-5 and TRBJ2-1; D is unresolved. Per the germline V gene, CDR1 is SGHKS and CDR2 is YYEKEE (reference sequence). Trimming took off 0 bases at V and 0 bases at J, with 10 bases between the two ends. The CDR3 length is 16 residues. The CDR3 sequence is CASSLGASSSYNEQFF. Here the CDR3 DNA reads TGTGCCAGCAGCTTGGGAGCGTCCAGCTCCTACAATGAGCAGTTCTTC. Full variable domain (remainder filled in from reference TRBV5-5 and TRBJ2-1): DAGVTQSPTHLIKTRGQQVTLRCSPISGHKSVSWYQQVLGQGPQFIFQYYEKEERGRGNFPDRFSARQFPNYSSELNVNALLLGDSALYLCASSLGASSSYNEQFFGPGTRLTVL.

This chain connects TRBV19 to TRBJ2-7; TRBD1 matches at 12 bases. CDR1 is LNHDA, CDR2 SQIVND, per germline (reference sequence). With 6 bases clipped from V and 6 bases from J, the junction kept 6 bases outside the gene matches. This CDR3 region has 14 residues. CDR3 region: CASSTGTGGGEQYF. The DNA for the CDR3 is TGTGCCAGTAGCACAGGGACAGGGGGCGGCGAGCAGTACTTC.

The chain uses TRBV27 and TRBJ2-7, with 16 bases that match TRBD2. This CDR3 comprises 17 residues. Germline CDR1 MNHEY, CDR2 SMNVEV (reference sequence). V lost 5 bases to trimming and J lost 6 bases; unmatched junction nucleotides: 10. The CDR3 loop is CASSTRGLAGGTSEQYF. CDR3 sequence (DNA): TGTGCCAGCAGTACAAGGGGACTAGCGGGAGGGACCTCCGAGCAGTACTTC.

This sequence joins TRBV19 and TRBJ2-1; TRBD2 matches at 7 bases. The V segment lost 5 bases and the J segment 2 bases; nucleotides outside the gene matches: 6. Germline CDR1 reads LNHDA; CDR2 reads SQIVND (reference sequence). The CDR3 is 15 amino acids. The CDR3 DNA is TGTGCCAGTAGTCCAGCGGGACTCACCTACAATGAGCAGTTCTTC. Protein product: CASSPAGLTYNEQFF.

The J gene is TRBJ1-3, the V gene TRBV6-1, with TRBD1 identical over 8 bases. Germline-derived CDR1 and CDR2 are MNHNS and SASEGT. The CDR3 is 15 amino acids. Losses at the gene ends were 4 bases for V and 2 bases for J; bases not matched to a gene: 4. In DNA form, the CDR3 reads TGTGCCAGCAGTGCCTCGGACAGGGCTGGAAACACCATATATTTT. Encoded protein: CASSASDRAGNTIYF.

The chain is built from TRBV18 and TRBJ1-5; D not resolved. Germline CDR1 and CDR2: KGHSH and LQKENI. The V end was cut by 3 bases, the J end by 1 base, with 10 bases between. The CDR3 runs to 15 residues. In DNA, the CDR3 is TGTGCCAGCTCACCGCGGTCTGGGAGCAATCAGCCCCAGCATTTT. Its protein is CASSPRSGSNQPQHF.

V gene TRBV27 combines with J gene TRBJ2-2, with TRBD2 identical over 12 bases. The CDR3 length is 16 residues. Germline V gives CDR1 MNHEY, CDR2 SMNVEV (reference sequence). The trim removed 7 bases at V and 3 bases at J, leaving 6 bases unmatched. For the CDR3, the DNA is TGTGCCAGCAAGTATAGACTAGCGGGAGACACCGGGGAGCTGTTTTTT. This gives the protein CASKYRLAGDTGELFF.

This chain joins TRBV13 and TRBJ2-3, with D maybe TRBD1 (5 bases). Between the trimmed V and J ends, which lost 1 base and 13 bases, there was a span of 12 bases. The CDR3 loop spans 12 amino acids. Germline CDR1 reads PRHDT; CDR2 reads FYEKMQ (reference sequence). CDR3 DNA sequence: TGTGCCAGCAGCTTAGCGGTGGCAGGGAAGTATTTT. Its protein is CASSLAVAGKYF.

The chain is built from TRBV2 and TRBJ2-5, with TRBD1 identical over 11 bases. The CDR3 has 14 amino acids. The junction had 5 bases not matched to a gene; V was cut back by 7 bases and J by 4 bases. CDR1 SNHLY and CDR2 FYNNEI come from the germline V gene. The CDR3 region has the DNA TGTGCCAGCACCCGGGACAGGGGGACAGAGACCCAGTACTTC. This sequence encodes CASTRDRGTETQYF.

The chain recombines TRBV30 with TRBJ2-7, with D possibly TRBD2 on 5 matching bases. Trimming left V 0 bases short and J 0 bases short, with 15 bases between. The CDR3 covers 16 residues. Germline CDR1 is GTSNPN and CDR2 is SVGIG (reference sequence). The CDR3 nucleotides read TGTGCCTGGAGTGTACACGCACTAGGGAGCTCCTACGAGCAGTACTTC. As protein: CAWSVHALGSSYEQYF.

The count of this clone is one. This sequence joins TRBV6-4 and TRBJ2-7; 7 bases agree with TRBD1. The CDR3 length is 13 residues. The germline CDR1 and CDR2 sequences are MRHNA and SNTAGT. V lost 10 bases, J lost 0 bases, and 6 bases stayed unmatched. The CDR3 DNA reads as TGTGCCAACGGACAGGAAAGCTCCTACGAGCAGTACTTC. It yields the protein CANGQESSYEQYF.

The chain links TRBV28 to TRBJ1-2, with D uncertain. Per germline, CDR1 MDHEN and CDR2 SYDVKM. Deletions cut 4 bases from V and 8 bases from J, with 8 bases between. The CDR3 has 11 amino acids. The CDR3 protein is CASSSKWGYTF. The CDR3 coding sequence is TGTGCCAGCAGTTCTAAATGGGGCTACACCTTC.

The chain has TRBV9 and TRBJ2-3; 9 bases fit TRBD2. Germline-derived CDR1 and CDR2 are SGDLS and YYNGEE. J was trimmed by 0 bases and V by 0 bases; bases with no gene match: 5. The length of the CDR3 is 17 residues. This chain's CDR3 is CASSVVASGKSTDTQYF. CDR3 nucleotides: TGTGCCAGCAGCGTAGTGGCTAGCGGGAAAAGCACAGATACGCAGTATTTT.

This clone was observed a handful of times. The chain uses TRBV28 and TRBJ1-1, with a weak D call TRBD1 (6 bases). V was pared by 7 bases and J by 5 bases, with 23 bases between. CDR1 MDHEN and CDR2 SYDVKM come from the germline V gene. The CDR3 is made up of 16 amino acids. CDR3 loop: CASNPTQGRIGTEAFF. In DNA, the CDR3 is TGTGCCAGCAACCCGACACAGGGAAGAATTGGGACTGAAGCTTTCTTT.

The J gene is TRBJ1-1, the V gene TRBV6-5, with D possibly matching TRBD1 (5 bases). The CDR3 length is 15 residues. Trimming left V 6 bases short and J 0 bases short, with 14 bases between. Germline values: CDR1 MNHEY, CDR2 SVGAGI. CDR3 sequence: CASREGPLMNTEAFF. As DNA, the CDR3 is TGTGCCAGCAGGGAGGGACCTTTAATGAACACTGAAGCTTTCTTT.

The chain recombines TRBV6-1 with TRBJ2-7; weak D call: TRBD2 (5 bases). CDR1 and CDR2 from the germline V gene are MNHNS and SASEGT. The CDR3 covers 14 residues. Trimming left V 7 bases short and J 3 bases short, with 16 bases between. This CDR3 reads CASTPRGRRYEQYF. CDR3 nucleotide sequence: TGTGCCAGCACCCCTCGAGGGAGACGCTACGAGCAGTACTTC.

The chain carries TRBV10-3 and TRBJ1-2; D is unresolved. The V and J ends lost 4 bases and 3 bases respectively, with 9 bases between them. The CDR3 runs to 13 residues. Germline values: CDR1 ENHRY, CDR2 SYGVKD. This CDR3 reads CAISGRPDYGYTF. CDR3 sequence (DNA): TGTGCCATCAGTGGGCGGCCCGACTATGGCTACACCTTC.

The chain joins TRBV7-9 to TRBJ2-5; D possibly corresponds to TRBD2 (6 bases). V gave up 3 bases and J gave up 2 bases, with 13 bases separating them. Looked up from germline, CDR1 is SEHNR and CDR2 is FQNEAQ (reference sequence). The CDR3 has 15 amino acids. CDR3 sequence reads: CASSLDGSGQETQYF. CDR3 nucleotides: TGTGCCAGCAGCTTGGACGGGAGCGGGCAAGAGACCCAGTACTTC.

The J gene is TRBJ1-1, the V gene TRBV18; no definite D call. The V gene's germline CDR1 is KGHSH and CDR2 LQKENI. The V gene lost 2 bases and the J gene lost 1 base, with 11 bases spanning the gap. The CDR3 is made up of 15 amino acids. The CDR3 sequence is CASSPKEQRNTEAFF. CDR3 DNA sequence: TGTGCCAGCTCACCAAAGGAGCAGCGGAACACTGAAGCTTTCTTT.

This chain joins TRBV4-1 and TRBJ2-5, with TRBD2 identical over 9 bases. Losses at the gene ends were 3 bases for V and 8 bases for J; bases not matched to a gene: 10. The V gene's germline CDR1 is MGHRA and CDR2 YSYEKL. The CDR3 has 15 residues. CDR3 loop: CASSQSGRPIETQYF. CDR3 bases: TGCGCCAGCAGCCAGAGCGGGAGGCCGATAGAAACCCAGTACTTC.

In nucleotides, the CDR3 is TGTGCCAGTAGTATAGAAAGGTTCGGCGGGAGGGCCCCTTCTGGTAATGAGCAGTTCTTC. Protein sequence: CASSIERFGGRAPSGNEQFF. The chain combines TRBV19 with TRBJ2-1, with 9 positions matching TRBD2. CDR1 is LNHDA, CDR2 SQIVND, per germline (reference sequence). This CDR3 spans 20 amino acids. J gave up 7 bases and V 0 bases, and 19 bases lay outside the gene matches.